The 9 T cell receptor beta chains listed next were all sequenced from one sample in a study of blood T cells in healthy people across ages (dated by TCRdb to about 2015). The library was made by 5' RACE. The instrument given in TCRdb is Illumina HiSeq 2500. A second PCR of about 6 to 11 cycles was performed with a sample-barcoded 5' primer and a J-beta primer mix. TCRdb reworked the public reads: Q25 trimming with fastp, MiXCR clone assembly, productive beta chains retained. Rows with a matching CDR3 protein are joined into one entry that keeps the most common DNA and genes. In all, the sample holds about 1.8 million distinct CDR3 sequences, and less than 50% of those were seen once. The ten largest make up more than 2% of the sample. Sequences were obtained from blood. The receptors come from a woman in her thirties or forties in good health.

Only a few counts were recorded for this clonotype. The chain carries TRBV4-1 and TRBJ2-1, with D uncertain. The V end was cut by 1 base, the J end by 9 bases, with 7 bases between. Germline-derived CDR1 and CDR2 are MGHRA and YSYEKL. The CDR3 length is 12 residues. This chain's CDR3 is CASSQAVGEQFF. CDR3 sequence (DNA): TGCGCCAGCAGCCAAGCGGTTGGTGAGCAGTTCTTC.

Ten or more counts support this clonotype. The junction and the germline gene differ at one end; a read error may be behind it. The chain carries TRBV5-1 and TRBJ2-7; D is undetermined. The CDR3 has 13 residues. From germline, CDR1 is SGHRS and CDR2 YFSETQ. The CDR3: CASSSRVSYEQYF. The CDR3 DNA sequence: TGTGCCAGCAGTTCCCGGGTCTCCTACGAGCAGTACTTC.

There are a few counts of this clonotype. The V gene is TRBV15, the J gene TRBJ2-5; D possibly uses TRBD1 or TRBD2 (5 bases each). CDR3 size: 15 residues. Trimming cost V 0 bases and J 4 bases, with 12 bases left between them. Per the germline V gene, CDR1 is LNHNV and CDR2 is YYDKDF (reference sequence). This CDR3 is CATSRDAGTTETQYF. For the CDR3, the DNA is TGTGCCACCAGCAGAGATGCCGGGACCACAGAGACCCAGTACTTC.

V and J are TRBV12-3 or TRBV12-4 and TRBJ1-2, with TRBD1 matching over 10 bases. The CDR3 is made up of 15 amino acids. Trimming took 3 bases from V and 3 from J; bases not matched to a gene: 4. The CDR3: CASSLGQGFDYGYTF. The CDR3 DNA is TGTGCCAGCAGTTTGGGACAGGGGTTCGACTATGGCTACACCTTC.

The V call is TRBV11-3, the J call TRBJ2-3; D gene uncertain. Trimming stripped 5 bases from V and 5 bases from J, with 11 bases between. This CDR3 comprises 13 residues. Germline V lookup: CDR1 SGHNT, CDR2 YENEEA. CDR3 nucleotide sequence: TGTGCCAGCAGCCCCCGATGGGGAGATACGCAGTATTTT. This translates into CASSPRWGDTQYF.

In its sample, this clonotype was seen a few times. The chain joins TRBV5-4 to TRBJ2-7, with 11 bases aligning to TRBD2. The V gene end was trimmed by 6 bases and the J gene end by 2 bases; junction bases not matched to a gene: 13. The CDR3 runs 17 residues. CDR1 is SGHNT and CDR2 is YYREEE in the germline V gene (reference sequence). As DNA, the CDR3 is TGTGCCAGCACCGGGGGCATCGGGACTAGCGGAGCCTACGAGCAGTACTTC. This encodes CASTGGIGTSGAYEQYF.

V gene TRBV28 combines with J gene TRBJ1-5; TRBD1 agrees at 8 bases. This CDR3 has 16 residues. V lost 6 bases to trimming and J lost 2 bases; unmatched junction nucleotides: 9. Germline-derived CDR1 and CDR2 are MDHEN and SYDVKM. In DNA, the CDR3 is TGTGCCAGCAGCAATGGACAGGGTGAGGGCAATCAGCCCCAGCATTTT. Its translation: CASSNGQGEGNQPQHF.

The chain couples TRBV28 to TRBJ1-5; D is ambiguous. There are 18 residues in the CDR3. Germline assignment: CDR1 MDHEN and CDR2 SYDVKM. The V end lost 2 bases, the J end lost 0 bases, and 17 bases lay between the germline ends. CDR3 nucleotide sequence: TGTGCCAGCAGTTTAGGGCTGCTAGGCAGACATAGCAATCAGCCCCAGCATTTT. Translating gives CASSLGLLGRHSNQPQHF. Full variable domain (remainder filled in from reference TRBV28 and TRBJ1-5): DVKVTQSSRYLVKRTGEKVFLECVQDMDHENMFWYRQDPGLGLRLIYFSYDVKMKEKGDIPEGYSVSREKKERFSLILESASTNQTSMYLCASSLGLLGRHSNQPQHFGDGTRLSIL.

The rearrangement uses TRBV7-2 and TRBJ2-3; 10 nucleotides line up with TRBD1. Trimming took 6 bases from V and 5 from J; bases not matched to a gene: 8. Per the germline V gene, CDR1 is SGHTA and CDR2 is FQGNSA. CDR3 size: 15 residues. CDR3 in amino acids: CASRGDRGPLDTQYF. CDR3 bases: TGTGCCAGCAGGGGGGACAGGGGACCTTTAGATACGCAGTATTTT.